This T cell receptor beta chain was recovered during a study of CD8 T cells in ankylosing spondylitis. TCRdb processed the 5' RACE reads anew with MiXCR; each CDR3 protein has one entry. This repertoire shows around 340,000 distinct CDR3 sequences, more than 20% found once; its top ten account for over 10%. A word on this clonotype: The antigen is not known.

The CDR3 is made up of 18 amino acids. Germline loops: CDR1 SGHRS, CDR2 YFSETQ. The ends lost 2 bases at V and 6 bases at J; junction bases unmatched: 16. Regarding the study as a whole: Blood from ankylosing spondylitis patients appeared to carry a characteristic roughly 8-variant TCR beta motif. CD8+ cells made up the disease-linked clones, which were relatively rare in peripheral blood. Researchers reportedly found disease-linked clones significantly enriched in matched ankylosing spondylitis synovial fluid.

The specimen was blood, either unsorted or a sorted T cell fraction (not recorded which). This TCR derives from a male donor with ankylosing spondylitis or in good health (not recorded which). The chain has TRBV5-1 and TRBJ2-2; TRBD1 matches at 7 bases. CDR3 in amino acids: CASSLLWAAIDRAGELFF. Here the CDR3 DNA reads TGCGCCAGCAGCTTATTATGGGCCGCAATTGACAGGGCCGGGGAGCTGTTTTTT.